The T cell receptor (beta chain) described here comes from a study of cytomegalovirus exposure and HLA in healthy donors (TCRdb year 2017). Regarding the research as a whole: An earlier analysis of roughly 500 of the donors reported approximately 300 Gb of sequence data and 90 million to 120 million unique TCR beta sequences obtained from approximately 180 million T cells. An early release covering about 600 HLA-typed donors comprised about 300 gigabases of sequencing data and roughly 85 million unique TCR sequences. Of the roughly 430 genotyped donors, approximately 83% fell in the genetic ancestry cluster associated with self-reported Caucasian donors. The study aimed to test whether signatures of past pathogen exposure could be identified by cataloging public T cell receptors. The T cell repertoires of some 670 subjects were profiled by immunosequencing and related to cytomegalovirus serostatus. A separate validation cohort of 100 to 150 different subjects was used in addition to the approximately 670-subject first cohort. High-throughput TCR immunosequencing, statistical association of individual TCRs with disease status, and machine learning were combined to predict cytomegalovirus infection status. A later analysis re-examined previously published TCR beta repertoires from just over 650 donors and added high-resolution HLA genotyping to investigate patterns of TCR occurrence. The later analysis used no new phenotypic data to find candidate immune exposures, relying instead on TCR beta sequences and their occurrence across donors. To decide whether each TCR beta V gene segment behaved as functional or pseudogenic, an earlier analysis of some 570 of the donors relied on high-throughput TCR beta sequencing. Donor age, sex, ethnicity and CMV serostatus were compiled alongside the repertoire data. A later genetic analysis used genome-wide SNP genotypes for about three fifths of the 666 donors, treating that subset as a discovery cohort. All discovery cohort repertoires had been generated using a single sequencing platform. Class I and class II HLA loci were covered by the typing at four-digit resolution. Typing coverage differed by locus: A, B, C, DRB1 and DQB1 were typed in roughly 629-630 donors, DQA1 in about 510, DPA1 in 600 to 610, and DPB1 in roughly 450. Because of strong linkage in the cohort, roughly 5 DR-DQ haplotypes were treated as single units for association and clustering. Across about 380 genotyped donors of the cohort, an average of roughly 200,000 unique TCR beta nucleotide sequences per donor were sequenced, and roughly a sixth of those sequences were non-productive.

Study-level results and caveats: The classifier was reported to diagnose cytomegalovirus status with high specificity and sensitivity in both the original cohort and the validation cohort. A later analysis found that most CMV-associated TCR beta chains appeared HLA-restricted, with HLA associations seemingly driven largely by CMV exposure. Because the 87-base-pair reads could not distinguish some IMGT-functional V segments, including TRBV6-2 and TRBV6-3, those segments were excluded. While some public TCRs were present in many individuals, most TCR sequences turned up only very rarely across donors. In an earlier analysis of approximately 590 of the donors, most TCR beta V segments appeared in productive rearrangements about 87% or about 30% of the time, broadly matching IMGT annotations. Linkage disequilibrium might explain the correlated functional status among segregating V segments, but an unknown experimental factor could not be ruled out. Because HLA typing was missing for some donors at each locus, association tests included only the typed subset. Specific HLA alleles were associated with roughly 17,000 TCR beta sequences at a false discovery rate of 0.05 in a later analysis. A later analysis reported that several top co-occurrence clusters appeared linked to parvovirus B19, influenza, CMV and Epstein-Barr virus. The sequencing pipeline was judged likely to have produced a cluster of highly shared sequence variants as a technical artifact. Sequencing depth was assumed to be roughly uniform across donors in the presence/absence analyses, though that assumption may not hold. According to a later analysis, TCR association rates differed among HLA loci, with DRB1 alleles showing the most associated TCRs and HLA-C alleles showing the fewest. Compared with the approximately 670-donor mean, donors in an Asian-associated ancestry cluster had fewer N-insertions in productive TCRs, according to a later genetic analysis. Strong co-occurrence of HLA alleles, especially DR and DQ, made assigning TCR associations to individual alleles difficult. A later genetic analysis associated a missense DCLRE1C variant with V-gene and J-gene trimming of TCR beta chains, and an independent cohort replicated the association. Immune exposure information for the cohort was limited to CMV serostatus. It was suggested by the authors that the approach could potentially be generalized to other disease states and immunological phenotypes. In a later analysis, HLA-associated TCR beta chains showed more clonal expansion and lower generation probabilities than non-associated chains that were equally common. The study gave a list of 150 to 200 TCR beta chains associated with cytomegalovirus. Because counts were too low, roughly 17 rarely observed V segments, including chromosome 9 orphons, were left out of the earlier analysis of 587 of the donors. In vitro tests confirmed that a few of the cytomegalovirus-associated TCR beta chains recognize cytomegalovirus antigens. A further reported finding was that TCR beta sequences accurately predicted the HLA-A and HLA-B alleles for most subjects in the first cohort. In this cohort, only TCR beta chains were sequenced, and detectable features were limited by the absence of alpha or paired-chain data.

Notes on this clone: The antigen this receptor binds is unknown. It has no much larger one-base neighbor in the sample; base qualities were not kept.

Libraries were made using the immunoSEQ multiplex PCR assay. For the multiplex PCR, a mixture combining 60 forward primers for TCR Vbeta segments and 13 reverse primers for TCR Jbeta segments was used. Amplification of the CDR3 region of rearranged TCR beta genes was performed with a multiplex PCR assay on genomic DNA. Amplified TCR beta libraries were sequenced as 87-base-pair reads on the Illumina HiSeq System. The paper's processing steps were these. A later analysis counted approximately 76 million unique TCR beta chains across the approximately 700 repertoires, and roughly 11 million of these chains were shared by at least two donors. Raw reads were error-corrected and collapsed into unique sequences with a nearest-neighbor algorithm that merged closely related sequences to remove PCR and sequencing errors. CDR3 sequences were aligned to IMGT reference sequences to assign V, D and J gene segments. For a sequence to be retained, a match of at least six nucleotides was required to both a V gene segment and a J gene segment. Rearrangements were classified as productive when the CDR3 lacked stop codons and remained in frame with V and J, and all other rearrangements were classified as non-productive. CDR3 was defined according to IMGT convention as the region running from the second conserved V-encoded cysteine to the conserved J-encoded phenylalanine. In an earlier analysis of approximately 500 of the donors, sequences lacking an unambiguous match to a single V gene segment were excluded. An earlier analysis of several hundred of the donors classified V segments as functional when productive rearrangements were above 56.7% and as segregating when the standard deviation between donors was above 5%. To diagnose cytomegalovirus status from the catalog of TCR beta chain sequences, a statistical classification framework was built. A later analysis assigned V and J genes by comparing TCR nucleotide sequences with IMGT/GENE-DB human TR gene sequences. In a later analysis, CDR3 sequences and most-parsimonious VDJ recombination scenarios were assigned using the TCRdist pipeline. A later analysis defined each TCR beta chain by its CDR3 amino acid sequence plus V-gene family, and excluded reads lacking a unique V-gene family. A later analysis removed 592 highly shared, low-generation-probability nucleotide sequences to deal with suspected cross-contamination and a sequencing artifact. For each public chain, a later analysis derived a clonal expansion index from normalized ranks of inferred template counts within each repertoire. Generation probabilities in a later analysis came from a VDJ recombination model fitted to out-of-frame rearrangements, and those results were checked against IGoR. Hypergeometric tests were used in a later analysis to score TCR-TCR, TCR-HLA and TCR-CMV co-occurrence, with a repertoire-size bias correction applied to the TCR pairs. False discovery rates were estimated in a later analysis by permuting HLA or CMV assignments 20 times. A later analysis grouped co-occurring TCRs with DBSCAN, adding TCRdist sequence similarity when clustering within HLA-allele-positive subsets. Repertoires with fewer than 30,000 or more than 120,000 public chains, plus five repertoires with anomalous nucleotide sharing, were excluded from co-occurrence clustering. TCRdb re-hosts the immuneACCESS table, in-frame sequences only. Its copies lack some clones; in the studies checked, an unresolved V gene accounts for under half of them, and the cause for the rest is not known. V and J calls and clone size are copied from that table; D and trimming were computed from the DNA. The table for this sample lists about 200,000 clones; roughly 83% of them were counted only once. Approximately 1.5% of the sample lies in the top ten.

The junction shows trimming of 5 bases on V and 6 bases on J, and the gene matches do not reach 19 bases of it. The germline V gene encodes CDR1 MNHEY and CDR2 SMNVEV (reference sequence). Inclusive of the bounding cysteine and phenylalanine, the CDR3 is 20 residues long. The DNA shown is the 60-base CDR3, in frame from base 1. The cohort consisted of approximately 690 healthy bone marrow donors. At the time of sampling, all cohort members were nominally healthy, though unrecorded immune exposures were likely present. The donor was CMV seronegative and was included in the group of under 450 seronegative cohort members. A peripheral blood sample was collected from each donor, and TCR beta sequencing was performed on peripheral blood mononuclear cells. Genomic DNA extraction from the blood cell samples was performed with the Qiagen DNeasy Blood Extraction Kit.

The specimen sequenced was PBMCs. Recombination joined TRBV27 with TRBJ2-2; a stretch of 12 junction bases matches TRBD2. The TCR sequence derives from a girl under 18 in good health and CMV-seronegative. The DNA sequence is TGTGCCAGCAGTGGGACCGGACTAGCGGGACTGGCGGATATCCCCGGGGAGCTGTTTTTT. Its protein product is CASSGTGLAGLADIPGELFF.